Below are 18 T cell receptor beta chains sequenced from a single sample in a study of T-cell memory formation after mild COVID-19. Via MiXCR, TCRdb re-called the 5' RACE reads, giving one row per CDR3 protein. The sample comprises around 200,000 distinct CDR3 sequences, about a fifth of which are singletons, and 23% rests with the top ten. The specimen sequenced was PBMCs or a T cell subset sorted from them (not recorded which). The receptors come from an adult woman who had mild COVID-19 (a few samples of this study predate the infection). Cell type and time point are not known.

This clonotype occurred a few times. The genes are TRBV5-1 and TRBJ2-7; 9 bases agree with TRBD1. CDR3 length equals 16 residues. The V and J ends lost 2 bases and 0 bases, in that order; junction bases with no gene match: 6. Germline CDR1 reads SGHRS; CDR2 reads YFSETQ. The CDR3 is CASSLHRDRVSYEQYF. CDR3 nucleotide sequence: TGCGCCAGCAGCTTACACCGGGACAGGGTCTCCTACGAGCAGTACTTC.

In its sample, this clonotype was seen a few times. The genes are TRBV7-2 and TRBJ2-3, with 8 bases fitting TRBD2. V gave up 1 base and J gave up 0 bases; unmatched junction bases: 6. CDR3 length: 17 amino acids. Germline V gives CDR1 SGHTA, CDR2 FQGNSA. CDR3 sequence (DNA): TGTGCCAGCAGCTTAGATGCGCGGGGGGCTAGCACAGATACGCAGTATTTT. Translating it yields CASSLDARGASTDTQYF. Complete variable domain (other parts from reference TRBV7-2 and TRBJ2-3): GAGVSQSPSNKVTEKGKDVELRCDPISGHTALYWYRQSLGQGLEFLIYFQGNSAPDKSGLPSDRFSAERTGGSVSTLTIQRTQQEDSAVYLCASSLDARGASTDTQYFGPGTRLTVL.

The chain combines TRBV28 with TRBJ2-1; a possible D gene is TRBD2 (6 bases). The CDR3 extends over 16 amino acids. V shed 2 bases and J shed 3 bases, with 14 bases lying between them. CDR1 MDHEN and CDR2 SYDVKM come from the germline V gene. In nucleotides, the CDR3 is TGTGCCAGCAGTTTAGTCTCGCCGGGGGACTACAATGAGCAGTTCTTC. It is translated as CASSLVSPGDYNEQFF.

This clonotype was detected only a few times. Here the CDR3 DNA reads TGTGCCAGCAGCTTCCTGACTAGCGGAAAGTACAATGAGCAGTTCTTC. It translates to CASSFLTSGKYNEQFF. The rearrangement links TRBV11-2 to TRBJ2-1, with TRBD2 matching over 9 bases. Germline V gene lookup returns CDR1 SGHAT and CDR2 FQNNGV. V trimming: 3 bases; J trimming: 4 bases; junction bases outside the gene matches: 7. This CDR3 region has 16 residues.

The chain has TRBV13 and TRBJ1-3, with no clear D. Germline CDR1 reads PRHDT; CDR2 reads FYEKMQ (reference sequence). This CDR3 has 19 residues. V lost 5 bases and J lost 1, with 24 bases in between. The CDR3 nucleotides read TGTGCCAGCAGCCCACTGGCCCCGAAGCATACGGAGTCTGGAAACACCATATATTTT. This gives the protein CASSPLAPKHTESGNTIYF.

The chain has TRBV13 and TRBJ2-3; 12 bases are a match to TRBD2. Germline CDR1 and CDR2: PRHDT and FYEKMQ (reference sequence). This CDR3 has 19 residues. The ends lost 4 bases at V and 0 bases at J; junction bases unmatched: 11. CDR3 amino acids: CASSSLLTSGGESTDTQYF. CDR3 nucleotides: TGTGCCAGCAGCTCCCTTTTGACTAGCGGGGGAGAGAGCACAGATACGCAGTATTTT.

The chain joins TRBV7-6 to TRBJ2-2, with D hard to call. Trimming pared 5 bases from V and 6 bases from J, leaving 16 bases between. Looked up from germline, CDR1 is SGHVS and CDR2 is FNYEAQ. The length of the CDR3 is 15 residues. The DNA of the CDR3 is TGTGCCAGCAGCGTTCGATCTGCTGGACCCGGGGAGCTGTTTTTT. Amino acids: CASSVRSAGPGELFF. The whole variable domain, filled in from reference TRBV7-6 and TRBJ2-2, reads GAGVSQSPRYKVTKRGQDVALRCDPISGHVSLYWYRQALGQGPEFLTYFNYEAQQDKSGLPNDRFSAERPEGSISTLTIQRTEQRDSAMYRCASSVRSAGPGELFFGEGSRLTVL.

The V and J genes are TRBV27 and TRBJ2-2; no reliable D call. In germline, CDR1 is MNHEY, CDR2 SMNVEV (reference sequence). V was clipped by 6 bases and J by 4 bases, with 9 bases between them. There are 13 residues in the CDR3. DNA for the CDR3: TGTGCCAGCAGCCTAAAGGCCACCGGGGAGCTGTTTTTT. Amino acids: CASSLKATGELFF.

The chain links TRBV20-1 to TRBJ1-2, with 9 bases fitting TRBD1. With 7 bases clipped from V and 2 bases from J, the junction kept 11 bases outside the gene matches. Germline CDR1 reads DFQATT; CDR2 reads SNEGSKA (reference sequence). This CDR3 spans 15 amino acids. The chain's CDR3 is CSVTTFGQGNYGYTF. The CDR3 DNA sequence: TGCAGTGTTACCACCTTCGGACAGGGGAACTATGGCTACACCTTC.

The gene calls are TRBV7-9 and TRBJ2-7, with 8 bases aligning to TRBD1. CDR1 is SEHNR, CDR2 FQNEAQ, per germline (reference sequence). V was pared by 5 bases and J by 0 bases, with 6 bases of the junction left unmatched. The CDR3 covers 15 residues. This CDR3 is CASSPRDRSSYEQYF. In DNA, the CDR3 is TGTGCCAGCAGCCCCCGGGACAGGAGCTCCTACGAGCAGTACTTC.

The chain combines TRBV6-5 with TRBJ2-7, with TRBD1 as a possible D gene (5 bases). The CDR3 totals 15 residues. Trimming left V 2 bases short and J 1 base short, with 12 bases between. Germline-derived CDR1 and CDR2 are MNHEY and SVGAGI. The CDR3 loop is CASSYAQGGSYEQYF. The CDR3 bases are TGTGCCAGCAGTTACGCTCAGGGTGGATCCTACGAGCAGTACTTC.

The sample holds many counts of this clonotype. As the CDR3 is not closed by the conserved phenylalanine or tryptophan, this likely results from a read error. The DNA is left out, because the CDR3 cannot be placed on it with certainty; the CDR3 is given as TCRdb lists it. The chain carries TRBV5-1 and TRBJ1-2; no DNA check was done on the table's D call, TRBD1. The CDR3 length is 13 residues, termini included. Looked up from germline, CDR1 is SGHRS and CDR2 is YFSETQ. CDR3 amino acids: CASSARQARGGIS.

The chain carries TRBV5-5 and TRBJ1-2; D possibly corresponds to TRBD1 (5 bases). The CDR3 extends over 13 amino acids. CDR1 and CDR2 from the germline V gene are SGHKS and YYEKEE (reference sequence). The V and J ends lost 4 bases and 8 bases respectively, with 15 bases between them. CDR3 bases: TGTGCCAGCAGCCCCGGGACTTTGGAGGGCTACACCTTC. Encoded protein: CASSPGTLEGYTF.

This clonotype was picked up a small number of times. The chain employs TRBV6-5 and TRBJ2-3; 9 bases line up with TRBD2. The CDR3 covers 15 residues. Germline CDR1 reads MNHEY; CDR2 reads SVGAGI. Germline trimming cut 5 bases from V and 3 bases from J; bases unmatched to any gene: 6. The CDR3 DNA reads TGTGCCAGCAGTCCTAGCGGGATGGAGACAGATACGCAGTATTTT. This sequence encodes CASSPSGMETDTQYF.

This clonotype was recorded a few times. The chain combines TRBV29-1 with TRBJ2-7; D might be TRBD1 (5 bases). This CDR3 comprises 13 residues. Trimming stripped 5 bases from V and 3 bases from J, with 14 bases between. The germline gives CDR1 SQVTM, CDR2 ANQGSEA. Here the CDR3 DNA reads TGCAGCGTTCTAGGGGCAGAACGCTACGAGCAGTACTTC. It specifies CSVLGAERYEQYF.

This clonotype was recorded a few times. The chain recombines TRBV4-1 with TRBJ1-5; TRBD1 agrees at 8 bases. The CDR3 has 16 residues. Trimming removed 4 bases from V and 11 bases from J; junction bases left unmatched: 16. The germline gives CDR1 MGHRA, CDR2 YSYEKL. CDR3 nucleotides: TGCGCCAGCAGCCTCATGGGACAGGAGGGGCGTGGGACCCAGCATTTT. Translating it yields CASSLMGQEGRGTQHF.

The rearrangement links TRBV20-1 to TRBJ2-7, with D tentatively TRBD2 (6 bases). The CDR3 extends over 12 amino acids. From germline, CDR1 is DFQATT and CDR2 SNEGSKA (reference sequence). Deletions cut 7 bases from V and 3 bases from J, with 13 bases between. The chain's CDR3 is CSGEGAGYEQYF. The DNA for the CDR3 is TGCAGTGGCGAGGGAGCGGGCTACGAGCAGTACTTC.

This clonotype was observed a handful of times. The CDR3 sequence is CSASSGTAYNEQFF. DNA for the CDR3: TGCAGTGCTAGTTCCGGGACTGCCTACAATGAGCAGTTCTTC. The genes are TRBV20-1 and TRBJ2-1, with D perhaps TRBD2 (6 bases). V lost 3 bases to trimming and J lost 2 bases, with 11 bases between them. CDR1 and CDR2 from the germline V gene are DFQATT and SNEGSKA (reference sequence). The CDR3 runs 14 residues.